The rows below give T cell receptor beta chains drawn from one sample of a study of cytomegalovirus exposure and HLA in healthy donors. Clones were sequenced by immunoSEQ multiplex PCR, and TCRdb holds only the in-frame ones, with some missing. The sample has some 140,000 clones, roughly 79% seen once. The specimen sequenced was PBMCs. Receptor source: a woman between 40 and 55 years old in good health and CMV-seronegative. CDR3s include the opening cysteine and the closing phenylalanine or tryptophan.

v_gene	j_gene	CDR3aa
TRBV7-9	TRBJ1-4	CASSLGQWTKLFF
TRBV30	TRBJ1-5	CAWSVQGFASNQPQHF
TRBV2	TRBJ1-6	CASMGQGIRSPLHF
TRBV27	TRBJ2-7	CASSLYPSGERSYEQYF
TRBV4-1	TRBJ1-2	CASSQTGTPNDYGYTF
TRBV6-5	TRBJ1-1	CASRDRATEAFF
TRBV18	TRBJ1-1	CASSIDWTGGNTEAFF
TRBV7-2	TRBJ2-7	CASSSTGVITYEQYF
TRBV7-9	TRBJ2-6	CASSFGTGVFGANVLTF
TRBV7-9	TRBJ1-1	CASSLEGARGTEAFF
TRBV6-1	TRBJ1-1	CASTAVGGKGTEAFF
TRBV7-9	TRBJ1-1	CASSLALPQGPEAFF
TRBV4-3	TRBJ1-1	CASSQDIGRNTEAFF
TRBV28	TRBJ1-1	CASSLWTGTTSVTEAFF
TRBV7-9	TRBJ1-1	CASSSTGGEAFF
TRBV5-6	TRBJ1-4	CASSFKRTGGSEKLFF
TRBV7-9	TRBJ1-2	CASSLARNYGYTF
TRBV28	TRBJ1-2	CAIGGNRMGSGYTF
TRBV2	TRBJ1-2	CASSADRANYGYTF
TRBV7-2	TRBJ1-2	CASSSGTGGGYTF
TRBV7-8	TRBJ1-2	CASSLGVGGQGGYTF
TRBV7-8	TRBJ1-4	CASSLSRDRINMLGANEKLFF
TRBV6-6	TRBJ2-7	CASKLGGSSEQYF
TRBV27	TRBJ2-5	CASSSLTGGREETQYF
TRBV6-5	TRBJ2-5	CASSSYTSRETQYF
TRBV7-9	TRBJ1-1	CASSPRDRGRVNTEAFF
TRBV6-5	TRBJ2-2	CASSSWSVGTGELFF
TRBV15	TRBJ1-2	CATSSESYGYTF
TRBV15	TRBJ1-1	CATSRDLGGGRGAFF
TRBV7-8	TRBJ1-6	CASSLEQGYNSPLHF
TRBV6-5	TRBJ1-1	CASSYTGTREAFF
TRBV6-1	TRBJ1-1	CASSVGGRGEVFF
TRBV5-1	TRBJ1-2	CASTVASPNYGYTF
TRBV18	TRBJ2-7	CASSRGHEQYF
TRBV15	TRBJ2-2	CATSRSGSRNTGELFF
TRBV4-3	TRBJ2-7	CASSHSLHQGRPPYEQYF
TRBV19	TRBJ2-7	CASSVQSSSYEQYF
TRBV5-1	TRBJ2-5	CASSFRERDKRETQYF
TRBV10-2	TRBJ1-6	CASTPGGGGYLNNSPLHF
TRBV4-3	TRBJ2-2	CASSQEAGQGTPNTGELFF
TRBV28	TRBJ1-2	CASTMTGNYGYTF